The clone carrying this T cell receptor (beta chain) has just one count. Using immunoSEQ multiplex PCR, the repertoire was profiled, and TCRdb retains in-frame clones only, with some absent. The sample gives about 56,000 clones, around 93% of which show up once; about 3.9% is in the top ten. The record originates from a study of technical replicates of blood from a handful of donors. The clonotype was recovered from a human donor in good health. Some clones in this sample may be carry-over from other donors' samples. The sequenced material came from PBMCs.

CDR3 nucleotides: TGCGCCAGCAGCCAGGACAGGTCAAGCACAGATACGCAGTATTTT. Protein product: CASSQDRSSTDTQYF. The genes are TRBV4-3 and TRBJ2-3; 7 nucleotides line up with TRBD1. Germline values: CDR1 LGHNA, CDR2 YSLEER. The CDR3 contains 15 residues. Trimming cost V 3 bases and J 0 bases; bases outside gene matches: 3.